The present TCR beta chain was sequenced within a study of cytomegalovirus exposure and HLA in healthy donors. Study at large: Roughly 180 million T cells yielded approximately 100 million unique TCR beta sequences, as an earlier analysis found.

Study observations and caveats: Exclusion as indistinguishable affected some V segments, including TRBV6-2 and TRBV6-3. Reportedly, TCR beta sequences accurately predicted HLA-A and HLA-B alleles in most subjects. Fewer N-insertions than the roughly 650-donor mean were reportedly shown by an Asian-associated ancestry cluster in a later analysis.

The CDR3 has 13 residues. Germline lookup yields CDR1 SEHNR and CDR2 FQNEAQ (reference sequence). Trimming shortened V by 11 bases and J by 7 bases, and 21 bases separated the two germline ends. 60 Vbeta and 13 Jbeta primers were used in PCR. Method: immunoSEQ multiplex PCR; TCRdb's copy keeps in-frame clones and lacks some. The sample holds approximately 160,000 clones, around 77% seen once. This clone was seen a few times. What it binds is unknown. This TCR derives from a woman in her twenties or thirties in good health and CMV-seronegative. The chain employs TRBV7-9 and TRBJ2-7; D is perhaps TRBD2 (6 bases). Sequenced sample: PBMCs. CDR3 DNA: TGTGCCGGAAGGTTGGGTTCCGGGGGTGAGCAGTACTTC. Protein: CAGRLGSGGEQYF.